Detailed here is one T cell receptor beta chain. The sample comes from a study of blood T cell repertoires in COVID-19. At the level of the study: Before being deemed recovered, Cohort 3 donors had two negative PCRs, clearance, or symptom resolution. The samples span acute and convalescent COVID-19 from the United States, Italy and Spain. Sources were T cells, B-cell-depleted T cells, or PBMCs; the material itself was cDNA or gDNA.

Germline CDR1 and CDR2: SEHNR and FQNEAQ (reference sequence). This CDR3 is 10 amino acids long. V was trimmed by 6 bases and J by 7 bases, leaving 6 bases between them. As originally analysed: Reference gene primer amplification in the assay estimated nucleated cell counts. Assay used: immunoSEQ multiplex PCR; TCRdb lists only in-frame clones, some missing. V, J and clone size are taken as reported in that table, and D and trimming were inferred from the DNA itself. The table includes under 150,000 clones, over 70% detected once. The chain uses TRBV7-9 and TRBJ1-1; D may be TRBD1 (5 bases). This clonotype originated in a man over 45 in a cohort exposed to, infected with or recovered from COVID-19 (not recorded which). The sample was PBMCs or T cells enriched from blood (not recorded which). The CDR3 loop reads CASRGGEAFF. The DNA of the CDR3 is TGTGCCAGCAGGGGGGGTGAAGCTTTCTTT.